This T cell receptor beta chain was profiled in a study of blood T cell repertoires in COVID-19. The overall study: Specimens from acute and convalescent COVID-19 originated in the United States, Italy and Spain. T cells, B-cell-depleted T cells, or PBMCs supplied cDNA or gDNA.

The repertoire was sequenced with immunoSEQ multiplex PCR; TCRdb's copy has only in-frame clones and lacks some. Among 350,000 to 450,000 clones, 91% were seen once, and the ten largest hold roughly 0.9%. The CDR3 is 21 residues long. V was clipped by 0 bases and J by 2 bases, with 26 bases between them. Germline CDR1 reads LGHNA; CDR2 reads YNFKEQ. The participants were between roughly 18 and 100 years old and came from under 25 US areas. It was within 2 weeks before study entry that exposed participants met a COVID-19 case. The chain combines TRBV4-2 with TRBJ1-3; tentatively, D is TRBD1 (5 bases). The sample taken for sequencing was PBMCs or T cells enriched from blood (not recorded which). The TCR originated in a woman aged 40 to 55 who had been exposed to COVID-19. CDR3 bases: TGTGCCAGCAGCCAAGAAGGCGGGTTAAGGGGAGGGTACCAGGCTGGAAACACCATATATTTT. The encoded protein is CASSQEGGLRGGYQAGNTIYF.